One sample yielded the 17 T cell receptor beta chains listed below, sequenced in a study of prognosis after radiotherapy for stage I lung cancer (dated by TCRdb to the early 2020s). The run used an Illumina HiSeq 3000. Two rounds of multiplex PCR were used to amplify the TCR beta CDR3 region from genomic DNA. In the first PCR round, primers specific to each TRBV and TRBJ gene were used, and the primer sequences were filed in Chinese patent CN105087789A. TCRdb reprocessing: public reads trimmed at Q25 with fastp, clones called with MiXCR, in-frame beta chains kept. For every CDR3 protein sequence, its rows merge into one entry that carries the most common genes and DNA. The sample table holds tens of thousands of distinct CDR3 sequences, of which about 37% were seen once. The top ten clonotypes cover roughly 9.4% of the sample. The source was PBMCs, collected before or after stereotactic body radiation therapy (not recorded which). All receptors come from a donor over 45 with non-small cell lung cancer.

This clonotype has a count of ten or more. V gene TRBV12-3 or TRBV12-4 combines with J gene TRBJ1-1; D gene unclear. The CDR3 runs 13 residues. V was cut by 1 base and J by 10 bases, with 13 bases left in between. CDR3 amino acids: CASSLEEGSAAFF. CDR3 DNA sequence: TGTGCCAGCAGTTTAGAGGAGGGATCGGCAGCTTTCTTT.

In this sample, this clonotype turned up many times. This sequence joins TRBV12-3 or TRBV12-4 and TRBJ2-3; TRBD2 agrees at 11 bases. The CDR3 has 16 residues. V was pared by 6 bases and J by 5 bases, with 10 bases of the junction left unmatched. The CDR3 loop is CASSPRLAGRKDTQYF. The CDR3 DNA is TGTGCCAGCAGCCCCCGACTAGCGGGAAGGAAAGATACGCAGTATTTT.

This clonotype has ten or more counts. The rearrangement joins TRBV12-5 to TRBJ2-5; 10 bases are shared with TRBD1. This CDR3 is 14 amino acids long. CDR1 and CDR2 from the germline V gene are LGHNT and FRNRAP. The J segment lost 4 bases and the V segment lost 1 base, leaving 0 bases of the junction unmatched. CDR3 coding DNA: TGTGCTAGTGGTTTGGGGACAGGGGGAGAGACCCAGTACTTC. Residues: CASGLGTGGETQYF.

The sample holds many counts of this clonotype. The V gene is TRBV7-2, the J gene TRBJ2-4, with 7 positions matching TRBD1. The CDR3 sequence is 16 residues long. V was pared by 3 bases and J by 2 bases, with 7 bases of the junction left unmatched. CDR1 and CDR2 (germline): SGHTA, FQGNSA. This CDR3 reads CASSFQTGLPKNIQYF. The CDR3 coding sequence is TGTGCCAGCAGCTTTCAGACAGGGTTACCCAAAAACATTCAGTACTTC. The full variable domain, its missing parts supplied by reference TRBV7-2 and TRBJ2-4, is GAGVSQSPSNKVTEKGKDVELRCDPISGHTALYWYRQSLGQGLEFLIYFQGNSAPDKSGLPSDRFSAERTGGSVSTLTIQRTQQEDSAVYLCASSFQTGLPKNIQYFGAGTRLSVL.

This clonotype appeared many times. V gene TRBV28 combines with J gene TRBJ2-5; no clear D. Trimming pared 5 bases from V and 1 base from J, leaving 8 bases between. Germline V gives CDR1 MDHEN, CDR2 SYDVKM. The CDR3 consists of 13 residues. The CDR3 here is CASSRTFQETQYF. The CDR3, as DNA: TGTGCCAGCAGTAGGACCTTCCAAGAGACCCAGTACTTC.

This clonotype was seen many times. The chain combines TRBV7-8 with TRBJ1-1; D is unclear. Trimming cost V 1 base and J 2 bases, with 5 bases left between them. The germline V gene has CDR1 SGHVS and CDR2 FQNEAQ. This CDR3 is built from 13 residues. CDR3 amino acids: CASSLVVNTEAFF. The CDR3 nucleotides are TGTGCCAGCAGCTTAGTTGTTAACACTGAAGCTTTCTTT.

Regarding this clonotype: This is likely an artifact of a read error, given a far larger clone one base away. This rearrangement joins TRBV5-8 to TRBJ1-6; perhaps TRBD1 as D (5 bases). CDR3 length: 15 amino acids. CDR1 and CDR2 from the germline V gene are SGHTS and YDEGEE. CDR3 protein: CVSSWFGGGNSPLHF. The CDR3 DNA sequence: TGTGTCAGCAGCTGGTTCGGGGGAGGAAATTCACCCCTCCACTTT.

This clonotype was picked up many times. In DNA form, the CDR3 reads TGTGCCAGCAGCCGGGACAGGGAAGGTTCTGAAGCTTTCTTT. It yields the protein CASSRDREGSEAFF. The gene calls are TRBV12-3 or TRBV12-4 and TRBJ1-1; TRBD1 matches at 9 bases. CDR3 size: 14 residues. V lost 6 bases to trimming and J lost 6 bases; unmatched junction nucleotides: 8.

This clonotype was detected ten times or more. The gene calls are TRBV27 and TRBJ1-1; D is unclear. Trimming removed 3 bases from V and 5 bases from J, with 10 bases in between. CDR1 and CDR2 from the germline V gene are MNHEY and SMNVEV (reference sequence). The CDR3 consists of 13 residues. The CDR3, as DNA: TGTGCCAGCAGTTTCGGGTCGGGAACTGAAGCTTTCTTT. This translates into CASSFGSGTEAFF.

There are a few counts of this clonotype. A read error likely explains this, since a far larger clone differs by one base. This chain connects TRBV6-9 to TRBJ2-7; D tentatively reads TRBD1 or TRBD2 (5 bases each). Germline V CDR1 and CDR2: MNHGY, SVAAGI. This CDR3 contains 16 residues. V lost 4 bases and J 0 bases, leaving 16 bases between the germline ends. The CDR3 here is CASSFNRAGSSYEQYF. Here the CDR3 DNA reads TGTGCCAGCAGTTTTAACCGGGCAGGGAGCTCCTACGAGCAGTACTTC.

This clonotype was observed many times. This chain links TRBV20-1 with TRBJ2-2; 8 nucleotides agree with TRBD2. The CDR3 contains 16 residues. Germline-derived CDR1 and CDR2 are DFQATT and SNEGSKA (reference sequence). The trim removed 3 bases at V and 5 bases at J, leaving 11 bases unmatched. The CDR3 is CSARGRSGRWTGELFF. CDR3 coding DNA: TGCAGTGCTAGGGGTCGGAGCGGGAGATGGACCGGGGAGCTGTTTTTT.

This clonotype was recorded at least ten times. The V call is TRBV14, the J call TRBJ1-1; D perhaps matches TRBD1 (6 bases). V lost 4 bases, J lost 6 bases, and 12 bases lay in between. The CDR3 has 13 residues. CDR1 SGHDN and CDR2 FVKESK come from the germline V gene. The CDR3 here is CASSRGAIAEAFF. For the CDR3, the DNA is TGTGCCAGCAGCCGGGGGGCGATCGCTGAAGCTTTCTTT.

This clonotype was recorded many times. The genes are TRBV11-2 and TRBJ2-7; 11 bases agree with TRBD2. CDR1 SGHAT and CDR2 FQNNGV come from the germline V gene. This CDR3 has 15 amino acids. With 3 bases clipped from V and 4 bases from J, the junction kept 5 bases outside the gene matches. In DNA, the CDR3 is TGTGCCAGCAGCTTGATAGCGGGAGGGCCGTACGAGCAGTACTTC. Residues: CASSLIAGGPYEQYF.

The sample holds many counts of this clonotype. The rearrangement links TRBV20-1 to TRBJ1-1; D is unclear. V shed 6 bases and J shed 3 bases, with 8 bases lying between them. This CDR3 contains 11 residues. From germline, CDR1 is DFQATT and CDR2 SNEGSKA (reference sequence). The CDR3 region has the DNA TGCAGTGCCCCACCGGACACTGAAGCTTTCTTT. It specifies CSAPPDTEAFF.

The sample holds many counts of this clonotype. The rearrangement uses TRBV19 and TRBJ1-6; D is undetermined. CDR3 size: 13 residues. V lost 4 bases to trimming and J lost 8 bases, with 9 bases between them. From germline, CDR1 is LNHDA and CDR2 SQIVND (reference sequence). CDR3 in DNA: TGTGCCAGTAGTACAATAAGGGATTCACCCCTCCACTTT. It is translated as CASSTIRDSPLHF.

This clonotype showed up many times. The J gene is TRBJ2-7, the V gene TRBV10-3; 9 bases line up with TRBD1. The V gene end was trimmed by 6 bases and the J gene end by 5 bases; junction bases not matched to a gene: 8. The CDR3 contains 14 residues. Germline CDR1 and CDR2: ENHRY and SYGVKD. This CDR3 reads CAIRVQGARDEQYF. The DNA for the CDR3 is TGTGCCATCAGAGTACAGGGGGCAAGGGACGAGCAGTACTTC.

The V gene is TRBV5-1, the J gene TRBJ2-7, with TRBD2 identical over 9 bases. Germline-derived CDR1 and CDR2 are SGHRS and YFSETQ. The CDR3 extends over 15 amino acids. The V and J ends lost 2 bases and 6 bases, in that order; junction bases with no gene match: 9. CDR3 residues: CASSLSQAGGAEQYF. The CDR3 coding sequence is TGCGCCAGCAGCTTAAGCCAAGCGGGAGGAGCCGAGCAGTACTTC. Supplemented by reference TRBV5-1 and TRBJ2-7, the full variable domain reads KAGVTQTPRYLIKTRGQQVTLSCSPISGHRSVSWYQQTPGQGLQFLFEYFSETQRNKGNFPGRFSGRQFSNSRSEMNVSTLELGDSALYLCASSLSQAGGAEQYFGPGTRLTVT.